This T cell receptor beta chain was sequenced in a study of T cells in Graves' hyperthyroidism and ophthalmopathy. Overall study: Blood was drawn when the patient was first diagnosed and still untreated.

TCR beta CDR3 regions were amplified from RNA. The HTBI primer set was used in a first-round RT-PCR of the TCR CDR3. TCRdb analysed the multiplex PCR reads with MiXCR anew, one entry per CDR3 protein. The sample consists of about 580,000 distinct CDR3 sequences, about 15% of them appearing once. In its sample, this clonotype was seen many times. Its target is not known. Points from the study as a whole: A median about 6 months before onset, the model predicted ophthalmopathy. Blood also carried most thyroid clonotypes expanded above 0.001.

V dropped 4 bases and J dropped 9; count of bases not matched to a gene: 12. This CDR3 spans 16 amino acids. Germline loops: CDR1 SGDLS, CDR2 YYNGEE. V gene TRBV9 combines with J gene TRBJ2-1; 11 nucleotides align to TRBD1. The specimen was blood. This TCR derives from a woman aged 25 to 45 with Graves' hyperthyroidism that later progressed to Graves' ophthalmopathy. The CDR3 nucleotides read TGTGCCAGCAGCCCATTTCCGGACAGGGGGCGTACTGAGCAGTTCTTC. This translates into CASSPFPDRGRTEQFF.